This TCR beta chain is drawn from a study of identical twins. Unique molecular identifiers were in the cDNA, with template-switch universal primer binding. In TCRdb, the 5' RACE reads were re-called with MiXCR into one record per CDR3 protein. The table includes 500,000 to 700,000 distinct CDR3 sequences, just over 7% detected once. Many counts were recorded for this clonotype. Antigen unknown. Whole-study results and caveats: Among monozygotic twins, out-of-frame TCR alpha sharing exceeded what models predicted. The study based its conclusions on cross-sectional statistical analysis and did not follow the same donors. The more abundant beta clonotypes in cord blood had fewer insertions, and memory repertoires did not show this.

Trimming left V 7 bases short and J 0 bases short, with 9 bases between. Germline CDR1 is SNHLY and CDR2 is FYNNEI. The CDR3 has 14 residues. Another study also made use of these data, one on yellow fever vaccine responses in identical twins.

J is TRBJ2-2 and V is TRBV2; D remains unclear. Sequencing input: PBMCs. The sequence was collected from a woman aged 18-30 years in good health. The CDR3 sequence is CASIPDANTGELFF. The CDR3 DNA sequence: TGTGCCAGCATCCCTGACGCGAACACCGGGGAGCTGTTTTTT.